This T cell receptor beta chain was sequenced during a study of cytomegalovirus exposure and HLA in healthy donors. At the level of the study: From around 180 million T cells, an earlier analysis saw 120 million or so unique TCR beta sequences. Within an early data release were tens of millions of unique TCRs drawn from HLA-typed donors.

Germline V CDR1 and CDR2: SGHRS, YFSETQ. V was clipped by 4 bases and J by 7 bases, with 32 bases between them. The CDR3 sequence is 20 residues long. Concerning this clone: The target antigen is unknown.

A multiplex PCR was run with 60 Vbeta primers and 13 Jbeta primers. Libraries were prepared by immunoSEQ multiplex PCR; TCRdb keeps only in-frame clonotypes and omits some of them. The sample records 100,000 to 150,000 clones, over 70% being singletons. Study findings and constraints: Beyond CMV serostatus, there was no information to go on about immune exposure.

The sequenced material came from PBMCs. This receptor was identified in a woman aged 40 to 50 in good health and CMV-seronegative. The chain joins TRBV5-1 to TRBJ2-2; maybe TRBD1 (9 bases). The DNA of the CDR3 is TGCGCCAGCAGCCCCAATACAAGACAGGGGGTCGGGGGGGCCATCGGGGAGCTGTTTTTT. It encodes CASSPNTRQGVGGAIGELFF.